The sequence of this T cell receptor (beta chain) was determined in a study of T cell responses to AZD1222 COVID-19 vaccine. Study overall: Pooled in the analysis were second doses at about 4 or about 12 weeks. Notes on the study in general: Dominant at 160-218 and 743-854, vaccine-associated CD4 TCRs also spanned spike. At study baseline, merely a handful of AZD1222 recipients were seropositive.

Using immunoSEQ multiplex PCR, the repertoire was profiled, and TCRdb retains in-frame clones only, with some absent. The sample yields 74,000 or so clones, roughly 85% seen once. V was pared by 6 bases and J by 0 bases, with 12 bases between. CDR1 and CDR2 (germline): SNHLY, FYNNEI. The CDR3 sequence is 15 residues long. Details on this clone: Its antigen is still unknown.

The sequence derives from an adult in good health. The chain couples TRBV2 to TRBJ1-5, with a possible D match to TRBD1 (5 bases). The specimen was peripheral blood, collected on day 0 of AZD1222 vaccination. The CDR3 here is CASSNRGYSNQPQHF. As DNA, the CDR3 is TGTGCCAGCAGCAATCGGGGGTATAGCAATCAGCCCCAGCATTTT.